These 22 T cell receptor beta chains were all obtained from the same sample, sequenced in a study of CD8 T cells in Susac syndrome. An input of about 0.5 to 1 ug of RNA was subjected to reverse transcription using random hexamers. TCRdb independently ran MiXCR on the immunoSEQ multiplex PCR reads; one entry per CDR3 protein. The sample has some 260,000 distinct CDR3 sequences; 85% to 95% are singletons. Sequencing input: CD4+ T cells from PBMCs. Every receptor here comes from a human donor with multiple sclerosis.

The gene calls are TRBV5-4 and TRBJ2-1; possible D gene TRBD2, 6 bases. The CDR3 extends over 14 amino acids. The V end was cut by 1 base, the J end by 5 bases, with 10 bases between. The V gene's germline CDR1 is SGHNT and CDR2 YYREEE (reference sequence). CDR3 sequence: CASSLRWRDNEQFF. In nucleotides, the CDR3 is TGTGCCAGCAGCTTGAGGTGGAGGGACAATGAGCAGTTCTTC.

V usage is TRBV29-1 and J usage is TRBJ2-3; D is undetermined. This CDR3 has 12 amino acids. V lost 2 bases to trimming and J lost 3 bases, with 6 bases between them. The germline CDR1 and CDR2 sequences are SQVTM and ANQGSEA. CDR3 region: CSVELGTDTQYF. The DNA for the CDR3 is TGCAGCGTTGAACTCGGGACAGATACGCAGTATTTT.

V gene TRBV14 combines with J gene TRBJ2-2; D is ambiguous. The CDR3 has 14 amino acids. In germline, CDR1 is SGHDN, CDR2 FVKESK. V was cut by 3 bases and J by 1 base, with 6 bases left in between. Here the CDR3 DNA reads TGTGCCAGCAGCCAGACACGGAACACCGGGGAGCTGTTTTTT. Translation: CASSQTRNTGELFF.

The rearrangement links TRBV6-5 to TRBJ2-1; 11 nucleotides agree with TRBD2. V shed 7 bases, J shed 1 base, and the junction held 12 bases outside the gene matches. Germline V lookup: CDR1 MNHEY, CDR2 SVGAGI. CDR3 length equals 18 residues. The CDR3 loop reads CASMLVAGGLLSYNEQFF. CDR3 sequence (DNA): TGTGCCAGCATGTTGGTAGCGGGAGGGCTTCTGTCCTACAATGAGCAGTTCTTC.

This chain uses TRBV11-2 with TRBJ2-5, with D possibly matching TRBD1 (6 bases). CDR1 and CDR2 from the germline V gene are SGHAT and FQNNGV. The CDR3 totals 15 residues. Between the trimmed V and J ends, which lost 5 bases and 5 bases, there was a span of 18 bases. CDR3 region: CASSTPREGVETQYF. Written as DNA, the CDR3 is TGTGCCAGCAGCACCCCCCGTGAGGGGGTGGAGACCCAGTACTTC. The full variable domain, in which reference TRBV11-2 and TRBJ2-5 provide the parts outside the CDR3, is EAGVAQSPRYKIIEKRQSVAFWCNPISGHATLYWYQQILGQGPKLLIQFQNNGVVDDSQLPKDRFSAERLKGVDSTLKIQPAKLEDSAVYLCASSTPREGVETQYFGPGTRLLVL.

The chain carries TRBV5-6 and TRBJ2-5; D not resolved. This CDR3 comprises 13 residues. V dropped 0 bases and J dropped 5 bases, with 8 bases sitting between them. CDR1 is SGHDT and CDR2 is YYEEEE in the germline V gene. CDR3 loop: CASSLAGPETQYF. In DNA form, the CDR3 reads TGTGCCAGCAGCTTGGCCGGGCCGGAGACCCAGTACTTC.

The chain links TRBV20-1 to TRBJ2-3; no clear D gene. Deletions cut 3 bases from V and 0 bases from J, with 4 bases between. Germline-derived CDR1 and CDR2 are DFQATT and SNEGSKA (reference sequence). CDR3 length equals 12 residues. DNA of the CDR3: TGCAGTGCTAGGGGGAGCACAGATACGCAGTATTTT. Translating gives CSARGSTDTQYF.

DNA of the CDR3: TGTGCCAGCAGTTACTCCGACGACAGGGGGCAGAGCGGGGAGCTGTTTTTT. Protein: CASSYSDDRGQSGELFF. The J gene is TRBJ2-2, the V gene TRBV6-5, with 10 bases that match TRBD1. V was pared by 0 bases and J by 7 bases, with 8 bases of the junction left unmatched. In germline, CDR1 is MNHEY, CDR2 SVGAGI. This CDR3 contains 17 residues.

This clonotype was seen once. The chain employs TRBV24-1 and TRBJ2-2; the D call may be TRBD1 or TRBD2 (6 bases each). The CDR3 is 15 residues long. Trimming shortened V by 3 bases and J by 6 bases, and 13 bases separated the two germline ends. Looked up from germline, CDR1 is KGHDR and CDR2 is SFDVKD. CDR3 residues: CATSDTTGGSGELFF. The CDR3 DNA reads TGTGCCACCAGTGATACTACCGGGGGCTCCGGGGAGCTGTTTTTT.

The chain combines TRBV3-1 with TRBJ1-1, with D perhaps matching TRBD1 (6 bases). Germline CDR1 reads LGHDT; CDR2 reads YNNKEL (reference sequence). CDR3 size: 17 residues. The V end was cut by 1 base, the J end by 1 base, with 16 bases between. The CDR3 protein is CASSQGLQGDGNTEAFF. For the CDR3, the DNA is TGTGCCAGCAGCCAAGGATTACAGGGTGATGGGAACACTGAAGCTTTCTTT.

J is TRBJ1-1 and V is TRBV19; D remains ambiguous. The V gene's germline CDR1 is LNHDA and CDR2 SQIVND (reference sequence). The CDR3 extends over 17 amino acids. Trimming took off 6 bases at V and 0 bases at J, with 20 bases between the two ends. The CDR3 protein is CASRLSGATLMNTEAFF. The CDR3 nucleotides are TGTGCCAGTAGGTTGTCGGGAGCCACTCTTATGAACACTGAAGCTTTCTTT.

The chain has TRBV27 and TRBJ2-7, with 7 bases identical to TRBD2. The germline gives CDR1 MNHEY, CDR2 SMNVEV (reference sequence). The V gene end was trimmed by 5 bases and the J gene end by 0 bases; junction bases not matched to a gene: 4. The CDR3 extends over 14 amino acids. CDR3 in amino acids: CASSRTSASYEQYV. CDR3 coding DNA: TGTGCCAGCAGTCGCACTAGCGCCTCCTACGAGCAGTACGTC.

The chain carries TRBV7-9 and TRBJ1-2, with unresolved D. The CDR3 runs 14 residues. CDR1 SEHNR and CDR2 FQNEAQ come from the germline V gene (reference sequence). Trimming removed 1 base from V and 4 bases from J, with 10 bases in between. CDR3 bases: TGTGCCAGCAGCTTAGTTGTGGAGGGCTATGGCTACACCTTC. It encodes CASSLVVEGYGYTF.

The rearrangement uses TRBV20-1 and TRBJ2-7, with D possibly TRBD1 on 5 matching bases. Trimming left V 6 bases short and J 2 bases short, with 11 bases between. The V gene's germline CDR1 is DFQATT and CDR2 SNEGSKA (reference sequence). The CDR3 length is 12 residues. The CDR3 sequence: CSATDRAYEQYF. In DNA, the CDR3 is TGCAGTGCAACTGACAGAGCCTACGAGCAGTACTTC.

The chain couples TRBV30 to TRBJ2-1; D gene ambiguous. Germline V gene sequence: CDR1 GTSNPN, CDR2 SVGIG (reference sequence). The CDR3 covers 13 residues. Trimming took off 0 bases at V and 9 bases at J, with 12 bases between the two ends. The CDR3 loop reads CAWSVRSEVEQFF. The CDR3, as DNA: TGTGCCTGGAGTGTTAGGTCAGAGGTTGAGCAGTTCTTC.

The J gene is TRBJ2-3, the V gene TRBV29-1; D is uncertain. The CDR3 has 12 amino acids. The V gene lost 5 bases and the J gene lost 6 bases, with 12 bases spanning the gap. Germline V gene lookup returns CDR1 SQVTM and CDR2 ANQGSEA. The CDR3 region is CSVTEPEDTQYF. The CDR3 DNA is TGCAGCGTTACCGAGCCCGAGGATACGCAGTATTTT.

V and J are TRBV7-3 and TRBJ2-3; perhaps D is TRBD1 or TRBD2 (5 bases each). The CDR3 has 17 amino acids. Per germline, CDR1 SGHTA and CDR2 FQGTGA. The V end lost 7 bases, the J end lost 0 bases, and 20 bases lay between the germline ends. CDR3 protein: CASTLQTRGVSTDTQYF. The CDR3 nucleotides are TGTGCCAGCACCCTACAAACTAGGGGCGTTAGCACAGATACGCAGTATTTT.

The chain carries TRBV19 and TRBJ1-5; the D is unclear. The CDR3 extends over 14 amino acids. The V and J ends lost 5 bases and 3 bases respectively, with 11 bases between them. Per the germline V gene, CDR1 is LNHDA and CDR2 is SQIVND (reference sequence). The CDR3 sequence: CASSRGRNNQPQHF. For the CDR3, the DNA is TGTGCCAGTAGTCGTGGGCGAAACAATCAGCCCCAGCATTTT. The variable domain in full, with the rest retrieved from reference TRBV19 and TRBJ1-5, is DGGITQSPKYLFRKEGQNVTLSCEQNLNHDAMYWYRQDPGQGLRLIYYSQIVNDFQKGDIAEGYSVSREKKESFPLTVTSAQKNPTAFYLCASSRGRNNQPQHFGDGTRLSIL.

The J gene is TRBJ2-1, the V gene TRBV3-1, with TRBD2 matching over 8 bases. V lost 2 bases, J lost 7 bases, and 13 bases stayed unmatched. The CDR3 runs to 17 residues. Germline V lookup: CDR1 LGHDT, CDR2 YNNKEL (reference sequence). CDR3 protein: CASSQPPGRGATNEQFF. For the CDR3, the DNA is TGTGCCAGCAGCCAACCCCCCGGGCGGGGGGCCACTAATGAGCAGTTCTTC.

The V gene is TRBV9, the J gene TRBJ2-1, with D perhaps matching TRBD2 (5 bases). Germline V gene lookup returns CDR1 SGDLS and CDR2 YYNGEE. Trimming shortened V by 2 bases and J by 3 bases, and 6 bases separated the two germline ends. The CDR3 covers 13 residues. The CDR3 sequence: CASSVRDYNEQFF. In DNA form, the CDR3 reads TGTGCCAGCAGCGTCCGGGACTACAATGAGCAGTTCTTC. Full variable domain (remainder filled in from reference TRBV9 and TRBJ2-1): DSGVTQTPKHLITATGQRVTLRCSPRSGDLSVYWYQQSLDQGLQFLIQYYNGEERAKGNILERFSAQQFPDLHSELNLSSLELGDSALYFCASSVRDYNEQFFGPGTRLTVL.

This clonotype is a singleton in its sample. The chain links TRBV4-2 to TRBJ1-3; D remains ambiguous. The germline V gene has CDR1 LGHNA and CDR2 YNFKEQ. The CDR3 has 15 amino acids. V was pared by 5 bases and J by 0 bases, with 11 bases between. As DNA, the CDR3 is TGTGCCAGCAGCTCCACAGCTCTCTCTGGAAACACCATATATTTT. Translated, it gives CASSSTALSGNTIYF.

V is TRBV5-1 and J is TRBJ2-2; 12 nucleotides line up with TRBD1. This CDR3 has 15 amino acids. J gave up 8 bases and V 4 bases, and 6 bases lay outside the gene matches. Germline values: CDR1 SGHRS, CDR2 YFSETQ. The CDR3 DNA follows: TGCGCCAGCAGCCTGGGACAGGGGGCCTTGGGGGAGCTGTTTTTT. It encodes CASSLGQGALGELFF.